The clone carrying this T cell receptor beta chain was picked up a small number of times. Its antigen is not known. The sample originates from a study of post-analysis software for immune sequencing data. Turning to the study itself: The disease courses spanned relapsing-remitting, secondary progressive and progressive-relapsing forms of multiple sclerosis. General study points: Those with multiple sclerosis, the patient group, showed significantly lower normalized Chao1 diversity than controls. F measure clustering grouped samples strongly by preparation batch.

TCR beta libraries were prepared from cDNA with unique molecular identifiers. Around 500,000 cDNA molecules were obtained from roughly 0.93 to 9.6 million T cells. TCRdb analysed the PCR reads with MiXCR anew, one entry per CDR3 protein. The sample has hundreds of thousands of distinct CDR3 sequences, 30% seen once. This clonotype originated in a girl aged 5 to 17 with multiple sclerosis. Sample: blood.

CDR3 nucleotide sequence: TGCGCCAGCAGTCCCAATCGGGGGGCGGATTCACCCCTCCACTTT. Residues: CASSPNRGADSPLHF. The V and J genes are TRBV4-3 and TRBJ1-6, with D possibly matching TRBD1 (6 bases). Germline CDR1 is LGHNA and CDR2 is YSLEER. This CDR3 is built from 15 residues. V was pared by 6 bases and J by 8 bases, with 17 bases between.